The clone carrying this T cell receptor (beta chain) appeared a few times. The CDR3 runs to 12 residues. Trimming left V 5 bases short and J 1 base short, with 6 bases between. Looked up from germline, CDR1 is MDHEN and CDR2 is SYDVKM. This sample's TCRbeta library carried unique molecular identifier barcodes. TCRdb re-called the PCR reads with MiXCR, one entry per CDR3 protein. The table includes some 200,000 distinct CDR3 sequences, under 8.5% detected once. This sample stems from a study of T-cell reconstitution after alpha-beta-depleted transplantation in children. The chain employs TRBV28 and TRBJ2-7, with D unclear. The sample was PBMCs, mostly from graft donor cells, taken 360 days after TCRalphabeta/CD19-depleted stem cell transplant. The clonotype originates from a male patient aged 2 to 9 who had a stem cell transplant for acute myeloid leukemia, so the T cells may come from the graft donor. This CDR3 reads CASSGLSYEQYF. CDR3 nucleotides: TGTGCCAGCAGTGGTCTTTCCTACGAGCAGTACTTC. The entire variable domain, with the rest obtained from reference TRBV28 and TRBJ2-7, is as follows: DVKVTQSSRYLVKRTGEKVFLECVQDMDHENMFWYRQDPGLGLRLIYFSYDVKMKEKGDIPEGYSVSREKKERFSLILESASTNQTSMYLCASSGLSYEQYFGPGTRLTVT.